This T cell receptor (beta chain) was identified in a study of regulatory T cells in long-lasting Graves disease. Findings and caveats of the study: Peripheral blood was the sole material, not thyroid tissue.

Building the TCR beta libraries relied on iRepertoire HTBI primers, and CDR3 regions underwent Arm-PCR. TCRdb re-called the multiplex PCR reads through MiXCR, storing one row per CDR3 protein. The table lists about 430,000 distinct CDR3 sequences, 21% of them singletons. The CDR3 is 14 residues long. The V gene's germline CDR1 is SGHRS and CDR2 YFSETQ. Sample time point: persistent/refractory GD, antithyroid drugs over 5 years with positive TRAb. PBMC-derived RNA was used for the TCR library. This clonotype appeared a few times. Its matching antigen is unknown. One end of the junction fails to match germline, which may point to a read error.

This TCR came from a female donor with Graves disease. The sequencing here drew on peripheral blood mononuclear cells (PBMCs), taken when the disease was refractory, from a patient treated with antithyroid drugs. The chain combines TRBV5-1 with TRBJ1-1; 8 nucleotides align to TRBD1. CDR3 sequence (DNA): TGTGCCAGCAGACTTCCTACAGGGGGCACTGAAGCTTTCTTT. As protein: CASRLPTGGTEAFF.